The text below deals with one T cell receptor (beta chain). The record originates from a study of T cell responses to AZD1222 COVID-19 vaccine. Libraries were prepared by immunoSEQ multiplex PCR; TCRdb keeps only in-frame clonotypes and omits some of them. The repertoire holds about 180,000 clones, with roughly 88% as singletons. The CDR3 is 13 residues long. Germline loops: CDR1 SGDLS, CDR2 YYNGEE. V trimming: 4 bases; J trimming: 8 bases; junction bases outside the gene matches: 7. This material consisted of peripheral blood, taken on day 0 of AZD1222 vaccination. The rearrangement uses TRBV9 and TRBJ1-2; TRBD1 agrees at 8 bases. The sequence came from an adult in good health. DNA of the CDR3: TGTGCCAGCAGCACCCGACAGGGGCGCGGCTACACCTTC. Its protein product is CASSTRQGRGYTF.